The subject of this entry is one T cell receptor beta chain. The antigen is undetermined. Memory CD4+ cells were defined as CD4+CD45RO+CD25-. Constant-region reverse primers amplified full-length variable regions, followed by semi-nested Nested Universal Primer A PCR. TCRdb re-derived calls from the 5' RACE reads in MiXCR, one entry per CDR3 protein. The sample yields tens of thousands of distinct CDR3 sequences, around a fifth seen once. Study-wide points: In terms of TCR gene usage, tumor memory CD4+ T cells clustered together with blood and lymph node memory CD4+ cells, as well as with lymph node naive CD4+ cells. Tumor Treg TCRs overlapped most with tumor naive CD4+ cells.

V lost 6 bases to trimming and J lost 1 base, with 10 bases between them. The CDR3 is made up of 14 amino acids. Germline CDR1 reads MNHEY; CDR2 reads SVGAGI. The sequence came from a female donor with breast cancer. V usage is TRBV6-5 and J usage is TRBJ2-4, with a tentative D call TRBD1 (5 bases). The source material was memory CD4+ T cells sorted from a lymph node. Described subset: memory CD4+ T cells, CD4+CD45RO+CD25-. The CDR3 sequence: CASRGAKAKNIQYF. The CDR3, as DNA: TGTGCCAGCAGAGGGGCGAAGGCCAAAAACATTCAGTACTTC.